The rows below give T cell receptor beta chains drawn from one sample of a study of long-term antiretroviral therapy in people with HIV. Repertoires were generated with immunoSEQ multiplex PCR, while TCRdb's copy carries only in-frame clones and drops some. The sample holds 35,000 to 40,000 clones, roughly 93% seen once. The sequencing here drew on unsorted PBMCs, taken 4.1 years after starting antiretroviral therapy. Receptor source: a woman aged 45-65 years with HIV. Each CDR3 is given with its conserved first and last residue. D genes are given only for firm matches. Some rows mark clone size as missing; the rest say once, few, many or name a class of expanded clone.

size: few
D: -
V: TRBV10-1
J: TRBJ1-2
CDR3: CASSDGANGYTF
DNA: TGCGCCAGCAGTGACGGGGCAAATGGCTACACCTTC

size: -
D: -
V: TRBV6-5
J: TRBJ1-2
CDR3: CASSTTSAGKGGYTF
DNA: TGTGCCAGCAGTACTACTTCTGCAGGGAAGGGTGGCTACACCTTC

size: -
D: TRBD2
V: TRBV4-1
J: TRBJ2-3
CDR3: CATSAGELDTQYF
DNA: TGCGCCACGTCAGCGGGGGAGTTGGATACGCAGTATTTT

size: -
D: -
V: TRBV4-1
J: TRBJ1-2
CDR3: CASSQDAHSDYGYTF
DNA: TGCGCCAGCAGCCAAGACGCCCACAGCGACTATGGCTACACCTTC

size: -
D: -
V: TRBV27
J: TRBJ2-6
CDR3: CASSLYRPRQASGANVLTF
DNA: TGTGCCAGCAGTTTATACCGCCCTCGACAGGCCTCTGGGGCCAACGTCCTGACTTTC

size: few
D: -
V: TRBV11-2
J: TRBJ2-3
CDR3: CASSFRGAGTDTQYF
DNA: TGTGCCAGCAGCTTCAGGGGGGCCGGCACAGATACGCAGTATTTT

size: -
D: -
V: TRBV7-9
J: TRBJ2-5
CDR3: CASSILGETQYF
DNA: TGTGCCAGCAGCATCCTAGGGGAGACCCAGTACTTC

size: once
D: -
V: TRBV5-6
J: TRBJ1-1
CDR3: CASSPGKGGVAFF
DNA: TGTGCCAGCAGTCCAGGGAAGGGAGGTGTAGCTTTCTTT

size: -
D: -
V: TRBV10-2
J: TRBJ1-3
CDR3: CASSDAYRAGNTIYF
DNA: TGCGCCAGCAGTGACGCCTACAGGGCTGGAAACACCATATATTTT

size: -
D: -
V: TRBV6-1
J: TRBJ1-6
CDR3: CASRPDSNSPLHF
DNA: TGTGCCAGCAGGCCGGACTCTAATTCACCCCTCCACTTT

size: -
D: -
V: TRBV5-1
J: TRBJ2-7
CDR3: CASSLGLYYEQYF
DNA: TGCGCCAGCAGCTTGGGACTGTACTACGAGCAGTACTTC

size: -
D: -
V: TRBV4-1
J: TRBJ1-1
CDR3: CASSQDPRGGLTEAFF
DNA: TGCGCCAGCAGCCAAGATCCTAGGGGCGGTCTCACTGAAGCTTTCTTT

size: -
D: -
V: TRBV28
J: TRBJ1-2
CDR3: CASSLLGYGYTF
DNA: TGTGCCAGCAGTTTACTGGGGTACGGCTACACCTTC

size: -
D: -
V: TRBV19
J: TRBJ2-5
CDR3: CASSRDRQETQYF
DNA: TGTGCCAGTAGCAGAGACAGACAAGAGACCCAGTACTTC

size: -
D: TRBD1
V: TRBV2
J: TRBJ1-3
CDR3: CASSPDRGRGNTIYF
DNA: TGTGCCAGCAGCCCGGACAGGGGACGTGGAAACACCATATATTTT

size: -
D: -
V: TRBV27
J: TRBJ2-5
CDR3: CASSPLDSEETQYF
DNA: TGTGCCAGCAGCCCCCTCGACAGCGAAGAGACCCAGTACTTC

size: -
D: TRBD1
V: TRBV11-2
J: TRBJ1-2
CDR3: CASSFGTGVWVGYGYTF
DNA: TGTGCCAGCAGCTTCGGGACAGGGGTCTGGGTAGGCTATGGCTACACCTTC

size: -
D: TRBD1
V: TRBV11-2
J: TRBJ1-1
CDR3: CASSLTIKRTGNTEAFF
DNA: TGTGCCAGCAGCTTAACTATAAAGAGGACAGGGAACACTGAAGCTTTCTTT

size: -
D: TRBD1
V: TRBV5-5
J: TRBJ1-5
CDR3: CASSLGTGGGGSSQHF
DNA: TGTGCCAGCAGCTTAGGCACAGGGGGCGGGGGTTCGTCCCAGCATTTT

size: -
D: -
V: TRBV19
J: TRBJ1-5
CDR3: CASRNYSNQPQHF
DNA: TGTGCCAGTAGAAACTATAGCAATCAGCCCCAGCATTTT

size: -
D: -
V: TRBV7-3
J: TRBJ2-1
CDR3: CASSLYGGHEQFF
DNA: TGTGCCAGCAGCTTATACGGGGGCCATGAGCAGTTCTTC

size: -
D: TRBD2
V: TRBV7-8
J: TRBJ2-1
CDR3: CASSLLGLAGYNEQFF
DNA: TGTGCCAGCAGCTTACTGGGACTAGCGGGCTACAATGAGCAGTTCTTC

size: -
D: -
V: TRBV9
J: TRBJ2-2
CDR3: CASSVDPGELFF
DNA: TGTGCCAGCAGCGTAGACCCCGGGGAGCTGTTTTTT

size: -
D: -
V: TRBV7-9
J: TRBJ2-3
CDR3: CASSLVTRNSVRDTDTQYF
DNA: TGTGCCAGCAGCTTAGTAACCCGAAACAGTGTCCGGGACACAGATACGCAGTATTTT

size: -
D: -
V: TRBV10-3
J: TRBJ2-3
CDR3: CAILNREGGTDTQYF
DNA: TGTGCCATCCTTAACAGGGAAGGTGGCACAGATACGCAGTATTTT

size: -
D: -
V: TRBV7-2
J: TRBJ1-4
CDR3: CASSLGTGEKLFF
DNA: TGTGCCAGCAGCTTAGGAACGGGGGAAAAACTGTTTTTT

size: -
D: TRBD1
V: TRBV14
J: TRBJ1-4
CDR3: CASSQEGTAHLIF
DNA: TGTGCCAGCAGCCAAGAGGGGACAGCTCACTTAATTTTT

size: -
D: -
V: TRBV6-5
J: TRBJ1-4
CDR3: CASSYGAGANEKLFF
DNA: TGTGCCAGCAGTTACGGAGCAGGGGCGAATGAAAAACTGTTTTTT